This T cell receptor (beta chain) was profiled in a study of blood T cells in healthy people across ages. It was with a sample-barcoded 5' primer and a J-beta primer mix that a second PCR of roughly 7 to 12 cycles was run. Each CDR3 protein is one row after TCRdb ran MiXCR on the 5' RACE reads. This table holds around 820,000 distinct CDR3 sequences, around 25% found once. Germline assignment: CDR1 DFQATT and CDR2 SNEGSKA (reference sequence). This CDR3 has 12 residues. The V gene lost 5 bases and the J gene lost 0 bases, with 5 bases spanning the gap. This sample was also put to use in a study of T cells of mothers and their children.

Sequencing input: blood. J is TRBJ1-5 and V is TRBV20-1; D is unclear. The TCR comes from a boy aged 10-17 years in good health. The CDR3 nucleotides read TGCAGTGCTGCCCTTAGCAATCAGCCCCAGCATTTT. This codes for CSAALSNQPQHF.